The source of this T cell receptor beta chain is a study of blood T cell repertoires in COVID-19. At the level of the study: The study drew acute and convalescent COVID-19 samples from the United States, Italy and Spain. The cDNA or gDNA used as material had been derived from T cells, B-cell-depleted T cells, or PBMCs.

The CDR3 has 14 amino acids. The V gene lost 5 bases and the J gene lost 3 bases, with 13 bases spanning the gap. The V gene's germline CDR1 is KGHSH and CDR2 LQKENI. Per the study methods: Amplification of reference gene primers provided the estimated nucleated cell counts. Generated by immunoSEQ multiplex PCR, the TCRdb table keeps only in-frame clones and is missing some. Clonal size and the V and J genes are those of that table, whereas D and trimming came from the DNA. The sample contains about 190,000 clones, 80% to 85% of which appear only once. The J gene is TRBJ2-5, the V gene TRBV18, with D possibly TRBD2 on 7 matching bases. This sequence originates from a woman in her twenties or thirties with acute or convalescent COVID-19. The sample was peripheral blood. The CDR3 nucleotides read TGTGCCAGCTCAAGGACTAGGACAGAAGAGACCCAGTACTTC. Protein sequence: CASSRTRTEETQYF.